Below are 17 T cell receptor beta chains sequenced from a single sample in a study of shared clonotypes between healthy human individuals. Assay used: immunoSEQ multiplex PCR; TCRdb lists only in-frame clones, some missing. The repertoire holds about 520,000 clones, approximately 81% seen once, with over 9.5% in the top ten. Sequencing was performed on PBMCs. The receptor source for this set is a woman in her 40s in good health. Some clones in this sample may be carry-over from other donors' samples.

About this clone itself: The CDR3 does not close with the conserved phenylalanine or tryptophan, likely indicating a read error. The DNA is omitted, as the CDR3 cannot be located on it reliably, and the CDR3 follows TCRdb's listing. This sequence joins TRBV3-2 and TRBJ2-7; the DNA was not compared with TRBD1, the D call given in the table. TRBV3-2 counts as a pseudogene. The CDR3 is made up of 8 amino acids, end residues included. This CDR3 reads CASSQGQG.

To note about this clone: A far larger clone differs by one base, so this is likely a read error. The chain uses TRBV10-2 and TRBJ2-7, with D perhaps assigned TRBD1 or TRBD2 (5 bases each). Germline CDR1 WSHSY, CDR2 SAAADI. Deletions cut 8 bases from V and 0 bases from J, with 17 bases between. This CDR3 contains 15 residues. This chain's CDR3 is CASGGIWGSSYEQYF. CDR3 DNA sequence: TGCGCCAGCGGGGGAATTTGGGGAAGCTCCTACGAGCAGTACTTC.

This sequence joins TRBV27 and TRBJ1-2, with 9 bases fitting TRBD1. CDR1 is MNHEY, CDR2 SMNVEV, per germline (reference sequence). V gave up 10 bases and J gave up 4 bases; unmatched junction bases: 16. The CDR3 spans 16 residues. DNA for the CDR3: TGTGCCACCTCCAGCCCATCACAGGGGGCCGGCTATGGCTACACCTTC. Its protein is CATSSPSQGAGYGYTF.

The chain has TRBV7-8 and TRBJ2-3; 7 bases are shared with TRBD2. The CDR3 is 14 amino acids. The germline gives CDR1 SGHVS, CDR2 FQNEAQ. After removal of 2 bases from V and 1 base from J, the junction contained 0 bases not matched to a gene. CDR3 amino acids: CASSLSGGTDTQYF. In DNA, the CDR3 is TGTGCCAGCAGCTTAAGCGGGGGCACAGATACGCAGTATTTT. The complete variable domain, with remaining parts taken from reference TRBV7-8 and TRBJ2-3, reads GAGVSQSPRYKVAKRGQDVALRCDPISGHVSLFWYQQALGQGPEFLTYFQNEAQLDKSGLPSDRFFAERPEGSVSTLKIQRTQQEDSAVYLCASSLSGGTDTQYFGPGTRLTVL.

With respect to this clone: Additional DNA sequences in this sample encode the identical CDR3. This chain links TRBV29-1 with TRBJ2-3, with 7 bases fitting TRBD2. V shed 4 bases and J 11 bases; nucleotides not matched to a gene: 15. CDR1 is SQVTM, CDR2 ANQGSEA, per germline. The CDR3 has 14 residues. CDR3 region: CSVVPGLGTGRQYF. CDR3 coding DNA: TGCAGCGTTGTCCCAGGACTAGGGACTGGGAGGCAGTATTTT.

CDR3 nucleotide sequence: TGCGCCAGCAGCTTGGTGGTGAGCTCCTACAATGAGCAGTTCTTC. Translated: CASSLVVSSYNEQFF. The chain joins TRBV5-1 to TRBJ2-1, with D unclear. The CDR3 length is 15 residues. The V end lost 0 bases, the J end lost 0 bases, and 7 bases lay between the germline ends. In germline, CDR1 is SGHRS, CDR2 YFSETQ.

V usage is TRBV19 and J usage is TRBJ2-1, with unresolved D. The CDR3 is made up of 12 amino acids. The germline V gene has CDR1 LNHDA and CDR2 SQIVND (reference sequence). The V gene lost 5 bases and the J gene lost 6 bases, with 8 bases spanning the gap. The CDR3 DNA follows: TGTGCCAGTAGTCCCCGATTCAATGAGCAGTTCTTC. It codes for CASSPRFNEQFF.

A remark on this clone: The sample carries other DNA sequences with the same CDR3. The genes are TRBV6-6 and TRBJ2-7; D unclear. V was clipped by 2 bases and J by 1 base, with 6 bases between them. The CDR3 has 13 amino acids. Germline CDR1 MNHNY, CDR2 SVGAGI (reference sequence). CDR3 in DNA: TGTGCCAGCAGTTACGCCCGTTCCTACGAGCAGTACTTC. Amino acids: CASSYARSYEQYF.

With regard to this clone: It may be a read error: a sequence one base away is much more abundant. This CDR3 is also generated by other DNA sequences in the sample. The chain carries TRBV18 and TRBJ1-6; 11 bases line up with TRBD1. Germline CDR1 is KGHSH and CDR2 is LQKENI. This CDR3 spans 16 amino acids. The CDR3 DNA sequence: TGTGCCAGCTCACCGCGGACAGGGGGCCATAACTCACCCCTCCACTTT. Residues: CASSPRTGGHNSPLHF.

The rearrangement links TRBV5-1 to TRBJ2-7, with TRBD1 matching 8 bases. The junction had 4 bases not matched to a gene; V was cut back by 3 bases and J by 2 bases. Germline assignment: CDR1 SGHRS and CDR2 YFSETQ. The CDR3 has 14 residues. CDR3 sequence: CASSWKDRAYEQYF. The DNA of the CDR3 is TGCGCCAGCAGCTGGAAGGACAGGGCCTACGAGCAGTACTTC.

The count of this clone is one. This likely came from a read error, as a far larger clone is one base away. The chain has TRBV2 and TRBJ2-7, with TRBD1 as a possible D gene (6 bases). The CDR3 is 12 amino acids. Germline CDR1 and CDR2: SNHLY and FYNNEI. With 8 bases removed from V and 7 bases from J, the gap between germline ends came to 15 bases. The chain's CDR3 is CASAYRVLEQYF. The CDR3 DNA follows: TGTGCCAGCGCCTACAGGGTCTTGGAGCAGTACTTC.

On this clone itself: This likely came from a read error, as a far larger clone is one base away. Other DNA sequences in this specimen translate into the identical CDR3. The chain employs TRBV5-1 and TRBJ2-2, with 7 nucleotides matching TRBD1. Unmatched junction bases numbered 4, after V lost 6 bases and J lost 2 bases. The germline V gene has CDR1 SGHRS and CDR2 YFSETQ. The CDR3 runs 14 residues. Here the CDR3 DNA reads TGCGCCAGCAAGGGACAGACCAACACCGGGGAGCTGTTTTTT. It is translated as CASKGQTNTGELFF.

The table lists this clone with a few counts. The chain couples TRBV10-1 to TRBJ2-2; a possible D gene is TRBD1 (7 bases). Germline-derived CDR1 and CDR2 are WNHNN and SYGVQD (reference sequence). The CDR3 length is 13 residues. Trimming cost V 8 bases and J 6 bases, with 13 bases left between them. The CDR3 coding sequence is TGCGCCAGCCGGAGGGGGCCGGCCGGGGAGCTGTTTTTT. This sequence encodes CASRRGPAGELFF.

This clone has a single count. This is likely an artifact of a read error, given a far larger clone one base away. The V gene is TRBV11-1, the J gene TRBJ2-7, with D tentatively TRBD1 (6 bases). The CDR3 is 14 residues long. The germline V gene encodes CDR1 SGHAT and CDR2 FQDESV (reference sequence). As DNA, the CDR3 is TGTGCCAGCAGCTACTCGGGGCAGGGGTACGAGCGGTACTTC. Translated, it gives CASSYSGQGYERYF.

Details on this clone: A far larger clone is a single base away, which makes a read error likely. The chain employs TRBV28 and TRBJ1-5; D unresolved. This CDR3 is built from 16 residues. The germline V gene encodes CDR1 MDHEN and CDR2 SYDVKM. The V end was cut by 3 bases, the J end by 4 bases, with 16 bases between. CDR3 region: CASSLTSRILNQPQHF. The CDR3 bases are TGTGCCAGCAGTTTGACCAGCCGCATCCTAAATCAGCCCCAGCATTTT.

The genes are TRBV30 and TRBJ1-2; tentative D call: TRBD1 (6 bases). The V end was cut by 3 bases, the J end by 7 bases, with 15 bases between. This CDR3 is built from 13 residues. Looked up from germline, CDR1 is GTSNPN and CDR2 is SVGIG (reference sequence). In nucleotides, the CDR3 is TGTGCCTGGAGCCCACAGGGAAGGGTTGGCTACACCTTC. It yields the protein CAWSPQGRVGYTF.

The rearrangement uses TRBV7-3 and TRBJ2-1; 7 bases line up with TRBD1. The CDR3 loop spans 16 amino acids. Germline CDR1 SGHTA, CDR2 FQGTGA. Trimming at V came to 2 bases and at J to 6 bases, leaving 10 bases not matched to a gene. This chain's CDR3 is CASSLSRDSGSNEQFF. The CDR3 DNA is TGTGCCAGCAGCTTATCCCGGGACAGTGGGTCCAATGAGCAGTTCTTC. The full variable domain, with the rest looked up from reference TRBV7-3 and TRBJ2-1, is GAGVSQTPSNKVTEKGKYVELRCDPISGHTALYWYRQSLGQGPEFLIYFQGTGAADDSGLPNDRFFAVRPEGSVSTLKIQRTERGDSAVYLCASSLSRDSGSNEQFFGPGTRLTVL.